This T cell receptor (beta chain) was sequenced in a study of blood T cell repertoires in COVID-19. Study background: Donors in the United States, Italy and Spain gave samples during acute or convalescent COVID-19. The analysed material was cDNA or gDNA that came from T cells, B-cell-depleted T cells, or PBMCs.

This CDR3 has 15 residues. CDR1 SGHRS and CDR2 YFSETQ come from the germline V gene. V lost 7 bases to trimming and J lost 2 bases; unmatched junction nucleotides: 7. In the authors' methods: Amplification of reference gene primers was used by the study to estimate nucleated cell counts. Data came from immunoSEQ multiplex PCR; TCRdb stores just in-frame clones and leaves some out. V and J calls and clone size come straight from that table; D and trimming were deduced from the DNA. The sample includes about 86,000 clones, approximately 88% of them seen just once. The rearrangement links TRBV5-1 to TRBJ2-1; the match to TRBD2 covers 9 bases. Specimen: peripheral blood. The TCR originated in a woman older than 75 with active or convalescent COVID-19. CDR3: CASGLAGVTYNEQFF. In DNA, the CDR3 is TGCGCCAGCGGGTTAGCGGGAGTGACCTACAATGAGCAGTTCTTC.